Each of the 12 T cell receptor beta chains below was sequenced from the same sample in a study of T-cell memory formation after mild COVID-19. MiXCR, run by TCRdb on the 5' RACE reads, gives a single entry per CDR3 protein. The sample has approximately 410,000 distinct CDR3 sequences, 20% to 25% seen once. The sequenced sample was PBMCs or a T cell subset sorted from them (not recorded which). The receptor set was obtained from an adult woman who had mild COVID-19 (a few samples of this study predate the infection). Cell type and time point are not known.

The CDR3 spells CASSQGDDYEQYF. The CDR3 bases are TGCGCCAGCAGCCAAGGGGACGACTACGAGCAGTACTTC. The V gene is TRBV4-1, the J gene TRBJ2-7, with D perhaps being TRBD1 or TRBD2 (5 bases each). Per the germline V gene, CDR1 is MGHRA and CDR2 is YSYEKL. The CDR3 has 13 residues. Trimming took off 1 base at V and 3 bases at J, with 7 bases between the two ends.

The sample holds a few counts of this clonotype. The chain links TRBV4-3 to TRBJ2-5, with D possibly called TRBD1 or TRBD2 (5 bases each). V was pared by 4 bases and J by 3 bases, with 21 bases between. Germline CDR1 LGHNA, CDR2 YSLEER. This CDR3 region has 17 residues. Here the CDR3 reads CASSPRRAGGNEETQYF. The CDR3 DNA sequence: TGCGCCAGCAGCCCTCGACGGGCTGGGGGTAACGAAGAGACCCAGTACTTC.

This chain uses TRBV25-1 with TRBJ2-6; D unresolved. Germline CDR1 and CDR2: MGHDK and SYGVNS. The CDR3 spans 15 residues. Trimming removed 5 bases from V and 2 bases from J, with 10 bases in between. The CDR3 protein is CASSPLQAGANVLTF. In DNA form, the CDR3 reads TGTGCCAGCAGTCCCCTGCAGGCTGGGGCCAACGTCCTGACTTTC.

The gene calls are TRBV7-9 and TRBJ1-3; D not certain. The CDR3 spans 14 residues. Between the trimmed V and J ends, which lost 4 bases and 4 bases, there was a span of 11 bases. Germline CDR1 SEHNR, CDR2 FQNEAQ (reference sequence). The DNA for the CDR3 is TGTGCCAGCAGCTCCCAAACGCTGGGAAACACCATATATTTT. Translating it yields CASSSQTLGNTIYF.

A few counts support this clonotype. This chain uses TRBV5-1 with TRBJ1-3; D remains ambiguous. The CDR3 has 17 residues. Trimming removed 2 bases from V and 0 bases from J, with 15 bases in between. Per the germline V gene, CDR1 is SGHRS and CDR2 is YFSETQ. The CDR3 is CASSFGNGGHSGNTIYF. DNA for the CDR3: TGCGCCAGCAGCTTCGGGAATGGCGGCCACTCTGGAAACACCATATATTTT. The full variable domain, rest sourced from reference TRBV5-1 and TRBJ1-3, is KAGVTQTPRYLIKTRGQQVTLSCSPISGHRSVSWYQQTPGQGLQFLFEYFSETQRNKGNFPGRFSGRQFSNSRSEMNVSTLELGDSALYLCASSFGNGGHSGNTIYFGEGSWLTVV.

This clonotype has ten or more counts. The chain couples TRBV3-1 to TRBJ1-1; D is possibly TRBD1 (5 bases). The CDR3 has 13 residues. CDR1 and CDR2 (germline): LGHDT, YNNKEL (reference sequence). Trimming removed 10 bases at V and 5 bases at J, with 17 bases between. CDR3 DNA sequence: TGTGCCACCACGGGACTCACTGGGACTGAAGCTTTCTTT. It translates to CATTGLTGTEAFF.

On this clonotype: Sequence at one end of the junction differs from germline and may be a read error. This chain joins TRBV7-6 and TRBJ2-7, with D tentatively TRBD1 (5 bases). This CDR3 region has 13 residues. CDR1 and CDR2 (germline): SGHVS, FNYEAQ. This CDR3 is CDSSPGPDHEQYF. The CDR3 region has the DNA TGTGACAGCAGCCCAGGGCCGGACCACGAGCAGTACTTC. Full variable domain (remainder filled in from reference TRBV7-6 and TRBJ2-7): GAGVSQSPRYKVTKRGQDVALRCDPISGHVSLYWYRQALGQGPEFLTYFNYEAQQDKSGLPNDRFSAERPEGSISTLTIQRTEQRDSAMYRCDSSPGPDHEQYFGPGTRLTVT.

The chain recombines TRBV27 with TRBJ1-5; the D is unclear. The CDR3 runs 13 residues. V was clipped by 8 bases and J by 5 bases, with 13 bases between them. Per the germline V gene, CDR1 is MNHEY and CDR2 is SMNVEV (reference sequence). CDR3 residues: CASSREGYQPQHF. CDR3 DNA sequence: TGTGCCAGCTCACGGGAGGGATATCAGCCCCAGCATTTT.

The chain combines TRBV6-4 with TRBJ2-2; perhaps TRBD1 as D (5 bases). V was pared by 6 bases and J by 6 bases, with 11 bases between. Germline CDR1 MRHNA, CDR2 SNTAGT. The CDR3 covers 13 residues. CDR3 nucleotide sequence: TGTGCCAGCAGGGACATTCAGTCCGGGGAGCTGTTTTTT. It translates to CASRDIQSGELFF.

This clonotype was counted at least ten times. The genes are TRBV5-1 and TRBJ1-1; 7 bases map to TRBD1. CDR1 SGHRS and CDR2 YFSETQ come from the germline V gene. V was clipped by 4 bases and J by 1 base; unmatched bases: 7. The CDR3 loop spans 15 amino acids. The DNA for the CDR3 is TGCGCCAGCAGCCCGCGTGGGACAGCGAACACTGAAGCTTTCTTT. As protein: CASSPRGTANTEAFF.

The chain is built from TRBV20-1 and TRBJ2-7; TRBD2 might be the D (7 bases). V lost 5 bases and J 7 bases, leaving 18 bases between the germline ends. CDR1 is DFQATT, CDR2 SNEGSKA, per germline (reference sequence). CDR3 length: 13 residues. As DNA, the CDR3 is TGCAGTGCTGGGCTTACAGGGCGGGAGGAGCAGTACTTC. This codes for CSAGLTGREEQYF.

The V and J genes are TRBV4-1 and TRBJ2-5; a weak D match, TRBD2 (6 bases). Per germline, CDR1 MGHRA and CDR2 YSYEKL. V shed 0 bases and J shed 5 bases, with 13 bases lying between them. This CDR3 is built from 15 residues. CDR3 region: CASSQEPGRHETQYF. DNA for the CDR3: TGCGCCAGCAGCCAAGAACCAGGGAGGCATGAGACCCAGTACTTC.